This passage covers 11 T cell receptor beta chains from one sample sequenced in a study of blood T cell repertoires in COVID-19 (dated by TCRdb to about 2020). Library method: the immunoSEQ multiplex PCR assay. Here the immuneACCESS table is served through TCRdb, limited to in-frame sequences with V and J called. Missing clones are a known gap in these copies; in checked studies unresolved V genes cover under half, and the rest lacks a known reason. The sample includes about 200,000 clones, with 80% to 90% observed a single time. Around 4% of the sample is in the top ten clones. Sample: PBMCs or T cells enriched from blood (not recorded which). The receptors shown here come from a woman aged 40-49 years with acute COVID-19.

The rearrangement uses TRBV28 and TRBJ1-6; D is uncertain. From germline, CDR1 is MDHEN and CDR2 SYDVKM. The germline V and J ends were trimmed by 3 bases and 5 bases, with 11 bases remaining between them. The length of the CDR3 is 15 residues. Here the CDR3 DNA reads TGTGCCAGCAGTTTCCCCCGGGTGGATAATTCACCCCTCCACTTT. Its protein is CASSFPRVDNSPLHF.

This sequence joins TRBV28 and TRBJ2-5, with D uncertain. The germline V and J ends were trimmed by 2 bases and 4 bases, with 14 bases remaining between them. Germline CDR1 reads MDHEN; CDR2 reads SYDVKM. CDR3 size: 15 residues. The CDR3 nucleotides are TGTGCCAGCAGTTTAAGTGGGCAGATTCTAGAGACCCAGTACTTC. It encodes CASSLSGQILETQYF.

The CDR3 nucleotides read TGTGCCAGCAGCTCATACGACAGGGGGCACAAAAACATTCAGTACTTC. Its translation: CASSSYDRGHKNIQYF. The chain combines TRBV13 with TRBJ2-4; TRBD1 matches at 10 bases. This CDR3 is 16 amino acids long. V shed 4 bases and J 3 bases; nucleotides not matched to a gene: 6. Germline CDR1 PRHDT, CDR2 FYEKMQ (reference sequence).

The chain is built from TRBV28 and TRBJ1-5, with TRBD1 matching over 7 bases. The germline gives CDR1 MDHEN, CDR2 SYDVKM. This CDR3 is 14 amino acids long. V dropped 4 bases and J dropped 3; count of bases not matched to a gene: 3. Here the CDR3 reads CASSSGTANQPQHF. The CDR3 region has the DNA TGTGCCAGCAGTTCCGGGACAGCCAATCAGCCCCAGCATTTT. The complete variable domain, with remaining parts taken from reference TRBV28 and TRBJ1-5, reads DVKVTQSSRYLVKRTGEKVFLECVQDMDHENMFWYRQDPGLGLRLIYFSYDVKMKEKGDIPEGYSVSREKKERFSLILESASTNQTSMYLCASSSGTANQPQHFGDGTRLSIL.

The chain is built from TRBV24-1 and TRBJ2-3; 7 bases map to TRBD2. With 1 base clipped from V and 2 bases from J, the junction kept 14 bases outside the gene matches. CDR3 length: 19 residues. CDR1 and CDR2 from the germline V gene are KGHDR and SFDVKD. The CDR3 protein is CATSDFEPLAGRNTDTQYF. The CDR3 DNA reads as TGTGCCACCAGTGATTTTGAACCCTTAGCGGGTCGGAACACAGATACGCAGTATTTT.

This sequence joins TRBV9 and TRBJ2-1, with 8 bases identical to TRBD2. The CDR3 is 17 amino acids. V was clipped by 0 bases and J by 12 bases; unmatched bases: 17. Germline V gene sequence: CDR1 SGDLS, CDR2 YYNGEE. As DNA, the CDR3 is TGTGCCAGCAGCGTAGGCGGGAGGAGTGAACAAATCGTGTGGCAGTTCTTC. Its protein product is CASSVGGRSEQIVWQFF.

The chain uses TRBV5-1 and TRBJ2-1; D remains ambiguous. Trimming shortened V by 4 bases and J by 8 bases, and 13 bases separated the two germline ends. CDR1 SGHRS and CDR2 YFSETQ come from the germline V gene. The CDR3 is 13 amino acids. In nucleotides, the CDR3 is TGCGCCAGCAGCGTTCAACTCGTGGATGAGCAGTTCTTC. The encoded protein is CASSVQLVDEQFF.

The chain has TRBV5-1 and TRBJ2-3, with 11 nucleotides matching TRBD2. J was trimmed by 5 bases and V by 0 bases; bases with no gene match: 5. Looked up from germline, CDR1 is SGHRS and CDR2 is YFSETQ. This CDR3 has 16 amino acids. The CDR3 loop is CASSLGTSGPIDTQYF. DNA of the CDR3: TGCGCCAGCAGCTTGGGGACTAGCGGGCCGATAGATACGCAGTATTTT.

CDR3 in amino acids: CASSPRLDRTDSPLHF. CDR3 in DNA: TGCGCCAGCAGCCCTCGACTGGACAGGACGGATTCACCCCTCCACTTT. This rearrangement joins TRBV4-3 to TRBJ1-6; 7 bases line up with TRBD1. The ends lost 4 bases at V and 8 bases at J; junction bases unmatched: 11. Germline values: CDR1 LGHNA, CDR2 YSLEER. The CDR3 totals 16 residues.

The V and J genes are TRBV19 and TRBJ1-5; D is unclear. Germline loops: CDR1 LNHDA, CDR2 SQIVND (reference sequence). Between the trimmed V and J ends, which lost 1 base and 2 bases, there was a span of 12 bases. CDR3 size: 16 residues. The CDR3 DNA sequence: TGTGCCAGTAGTATAGCGGGTCCTTCGGGCAATCAGCCCCAGCATTTT. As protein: CASSIAGPSGNQPQHF.

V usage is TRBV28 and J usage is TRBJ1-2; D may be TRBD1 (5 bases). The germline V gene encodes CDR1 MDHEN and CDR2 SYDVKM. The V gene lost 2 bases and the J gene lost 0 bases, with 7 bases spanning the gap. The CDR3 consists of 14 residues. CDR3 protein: CASSLKTANYGYTF. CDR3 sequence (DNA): TGTGCCAGCAGTTTAAAGACAGCTAACTATGGCTACACCTTC.